The 26 T cell receptor beta chains below were found in one sample sequenced in a study of OX40 agonist ivuxolimab in advanced cancers. This table comes from immunoSEQ multiplex PCR, and its TCRdb copy is limited to in-frame clones, with some not included. This sample carries some 5,600 clones, around 71% of them seen once, and the ten largest clones take 55% to 65%. The sequenced sample was CD4+ or CD8+ T cells sorted from blood, obtained in a trial of the OX40 agonist ivuxolimab. These receptors were collected from an adult with an advanced solid tumor such as melanoma, head and neck, liver or kidney cancer.

The V call is TRBV5-5, the J call TRBJ2-3; D gene uncertain. The CDR3 runs 13 residues. Germline assignment: CDR1 SGHKS and CDR2 YYEKEE (reference sequence). The germline V and J ends were trimmed by 4 bases and 2 bases, with 8 bases remaining between them. This CDR3 reads CASSPWSTDTQYF. CDR3 in DNA: TGTGCCAGCAGCCCATGGTCCACAGATACGCAGTATTTT. The full variable domain, with the rest looked up from reference TRBV5-5 and TRBJ2-3, is DAGVTQSPTHLIKTRGQQVTLRCSPISGHKSVSWYQQVLGQGPQFIFQYYEKEERGRGNFPDRFSARQFPNYSSELNVNALLLGDSALYLCASSPWSTDTQYFGPGTRLTVL.

This chain links TRBV6-5 with TRBJ1-1; 7 nucleotides agree with TRBD1. The CDR3 is made up of 14 amino acids. The J segment lost 3 bases and the V segment lost 7 bases, leaving 8 bases of the junction unmatched. CDR1 MNHEY and CDR2 SVGAGI come from the germline V gene. Here the CDR3 DNA reads TGTGCCAGCATACGGGACAGCATTTACACTGAAGCTTTCTTT. It translates to CASIRDSIYTEAFF.

The J gene is TRBJ2-3, the V gene TRBV27; D may match TRBD1 or TRBD2 (5 bases each). The germline V gene has CDR1 MNHEY and CDR2 SMNVEV (reference sequence). V dropped 3 bases and J dropped 1 base, with 20 bases sitting between them. The CDR3 runs 18 residues. The CDR3 DNA is TGTGCCAGCAGTTTCTTGGGGGTTCGGGGTGTTGGCACAGATACGCAGTATTTT. Translated: CASSFLGVRGVGTDTQYF.

This chain joins TRBV4-1 and TRBJ2-3; tentatively, D is TRBD1 or TRBD2 (5 bases each). Germline V CDR1 and CDR2: MGHRA, YSYEKL. Trimming removed 0 bases from V and 2 bases from J, with 21 bases in between. This CDR3 comprises 19 residues. This CDR3 reads CASSQERGYIGLHTDTQYF. The CDR3 coding sequence is TGCGCCAGCAGCCAAGAGAGGGGCTATATCGGCCTTCACACAGATACGCAGTATTTT.

The chain couples TRBV9 to TRBJ1-5; 8 positions agree with TRBD1. V lost 4 bases, J lost 5 bases, and 5 bases stayed unmatched. CDR1 SGDLS and CDR2 YYNGEE come from the germline V gene. The length of the CDR3 is 14 residues. In DNA, the CDR3 is TGTGCCAGCAGCCTTGGACAGGGCGATCAGCCCCAGCATTTT. This encodes CASSLGQGDQPQHF.

The J gene is TRBJ1-1, the V gene TRBV9; D possibly corresponds to TRBD1 (5 bases). The V end was cut by 0 bases, the J end by 9 bases, with 12 bases between. CDR1 is SGDLS and CDR2 is YYNGEE in the germline V gene. The CDR3 totals 13 residues. The CDR3 DNA reads TGTGCCAGCAGCGTAGGAGGTGGGGGGAAAGCTTTCTTT. It yields the protein CASSVGGGGKAFF.

This clone turned up a few times. This rearrangement joins TRBV9 to TRBJ2-7; 7 positions match TRBD1. V lost 4 bases to trimming and J lost 5 bases; unmatched junction nucleotides: 6. Germline values: CDR1 SGDLS, CDR2 YYNGEE. The CDR3 is 13 amino acids. The CDR3 loop is CASSFRQGHEQYF. The CDR3 DNA reads as TGTGCCAGCAGCTTCCGACAGGGTCACGAGCAGTACTTC.

The genes are TRBV9 and TRBJ2-1; D is possibly TRBD2 (6 bases). V lost 4 bases and J lost 9, with 17 bases in between. Per germline, CDR1 SGDLS and CDR2 YYNGEE. The CDR3 contains 14 residues. The CDR3 sequence is CASSPSRTTSEQFF. CDR3 coding DNA: TGTGCCAGCAGCCCGAGCCGGACTACTTCTGAGCAGTTCTTC.

The chain employs TRBV9 and TRBJ2-5, with 7 bases that match TRBD2. Per germline, CDR1 SGDLS and CDR2 YYNGEE. The J segment lost 4 bases and the V segment lost 0 bases, leaving 12 bases of the junction unmatched. This CDR3 is 17 amino acids long. The CDR3 coding sequence is TGTGCCAGCAGCGTAGAATCGGGGGGATCTCGAGGAGAGACCCAGTACTTC. Translation: CASSVESGGSRGETQYF.

In its sample, this clone was seen once. This chain connects TRBV10-2 to TRBJ2-5; no reliable D call. From germline, CDR1 is WSHSY and CDR2 SAAADI. V was trimmed by 8 bases and J by 9 bases, leaving 19 bases between them. This CDR3 region has 13 residues. CDR3 loop: CASGPGSTRAQYF. CDR3 nucleotides: TGCGCCAGCGGACCGGGTTCTACTCGGGCCCAGTACTTC.

This clone appeared a single time. The chain is built from TRBV6-6 and TRBJ1-5, with 7 bases aligning to TRBD1. CDR3 length: 14 amino acids. Germline trimming cut 6 bases from V and 3 bases from J; bases unmatched to any gene: 5. CDR1 and CDR2 from the germline V gene are MNHNY and SVGAGI (reference sequence). Here the CDR3 DNA reads TGTGCCAGCAGGGAGCAGGGGGTCAATCAGCCCCAGCATTTT. This sequence encodes CASREQGVNQPQHF.

The chain has TRBV27 and TRBJ1-5; D is uncertain. The V gene's germline CDR1 is MNHEY and CDR2 SMNVEV (reference sequence). The CDR3 has 14 residues. The V and J ends lost 4 bases and 5 bases respectively, with 12 bases between them. This CDR3 reads CASSYSFGDQPQHF. The CDR3 bases are TGTGCCAGCAGTTACTCGTTTGGGGATCAGCCCCAGCATTTT.

This clone occurred once. The chain has TRBV9 and TRBJ2-7; either TRBD1 or TRBD2 may supply D (7 bases each). Germline V gives CDR1 SGDLS, CDR2 YYNGEE. V dropped 0 bases and J dropped 6 bases, with 16 bases sitting between them. This CDR3 comprises 15 residues. CDR3 coding DNA: TGTGCCAGCAGCGTAGAGGGAGGGGGCCGGGGCGAGCAGTACTTC. Protein sequence: CASSVEGGGRGEQYF. Full variable domain (remainder filled in from reference TRBV9 and TRBJ2-7): DSGVTQTPKHLITATGQRVTLRCSPRSGDLSVYWYQQSLDQGLQFLIQYYNGEERAKGNILERFSAQQFPDLHSELNLSSLELGDSALYFCASSVEGGGRGEQYFGPGTRLTVT.

V is TRBV7-2 and J is TRBJ2-1; 7 nucleotides align to TRBD1. Losses at the gene ends were 5 bases for V and 10 bases for J; bases not matched to a gene: 5. Germline-derived CDR1 and CDR2 are SGHTA and FQGNSA. The CDR3 has 12 amino acids. CDR3: CASSQGTAEQFF. The CDR3 region has the DNA TGTGCCAGCAGCCAGGGGACAGCGGAGCAGTTCTTC. The variable domain in full, completed from reference TRBV7-2 and TRBJ2-1, reads GAGVSQSPSNKVTEKGKDVELRCDPISGHTALYWYRQSLGQGLEFLIYFQGNSAPDKSGLPSDRFSAERTGGSVSTLTIQRTQQEDSAVYLCASSQGTAEQFFGPGTRLTVL.

The V call is TRBV7-8, the J call TRBJ1-5; D possibly corresponds to TRBD1 (5 bases). This CDR3 region has 13 residues. V gave up 1 base and J gave up 8 bases, with 9 bases separating them. Germline V gene lookup returns CDR1 SGHVS and CDR2 FQNEAQ. The CDR3 reads CASSLGGREPQHF. CDR3 bases: TGTGCCAGCAGCTTAGGGGGCAGAGAGCCCCAGCATTTT.

This chain connects TRBV7-9 to TRBJ1-2; 8 nucleotides match TRBD1. The CDR3 sequence is 14 residues long. Unmatched junction bases numbered 8, after V lost 3 bases and J lost 8 bases. The germline CDR1 and CDR2 sequences are SEHNR and FQNEAQ (reference sequence). In DNA, the CDR3 is TGTGCCAGCAGCTTGGGCAGGGGGCCAAGAGGCTACACCTTC. It codes for CASSLGRGPRGYTF.

The rearrangement joins TRBV6-5 to TRBJ1-2, with D uncertain. The ends were cut back, 4 bases at V and 8 bases at J, with 14 bases in the middle. Per the germline V gene, CDR1 is MNHEY and CDR2 is SVGAGI. This CDR3 spans 13 amino acids. CDR3 in amino acids: CASSLAGAIGYTF. DNA of the CDR3: TGTGCCAGCAGTTTAGCTGGCGCGATAGGCTACACCTTC.

CDR3 amino acids: CASSRGYQPQHF. CDR3 sequence (DNA): TGTGCCAGCAGCAGGGGATATCAGCCCCAGCATTTT. This chain joins TRBV28 and TRBJ1-5; D is perhaps TRBD1 (6 bases). The CDR3 covers 12 residues. The V gene lost 6 bases and the J gene lost 5 bases, with 8 bases spanning the gap. Germline V gene lookup returns CDR1 MDHEN and CDR2 SYDVKM.

This clone was counted only a few times. The CDR3 reads CASSSSAGPRGGTEAFF. As DNA, the CDR3 is TGTGCCAGCAGTTCCTCCGCGGGCCCGCGAGGGGGGACTGAAGCTTTCTTT. V usage is TRBV27 and J usage is TRBJ1-1, with D maybe TRBD1 (6 bases). Germline CDR1 and CDR2: MNHEY and SMNVEV (reference sequence). Trimming pared 4 bases from V and 5 bases from J, leaving 23 bases between. The length of the CDR3 is 17 residues.

The chain couples TRBV5-1 to TRBJ2-3; no clear D. The germline V gene encodes CDR1 SGHRS and CDR2 YFSETQ. This CDR3 contains 14 residues. V lost 2 bases and J lost 4, with 11 bases in between. CDR3 sequence: CASSLNGFPDTQYF. In nucleotides, the CDR3 is TGCGCCAGCAGCTTAAATGGTTTCCCAGATACGCAGTATTTT.

This chain uses TRBV9 with TRBJ2-1; 9 bases map to TRBD2. Germline lookup yields CDR1 SGDLS and CDR2 YYNGEE. The CDR3 consists of 15 residues. V lost 4 bases to trimming and J lost 6 bases; unmatched junction nucleotides: 8. This chain's CDR3 is CASSPGTSITNEQFF. CDR3 coding DNA: TGTGCCAGCAGCCCCGGGACTAGCATAACCAATGAGCAGTTCTTC.

The chain is built from TRBV27 and TRBJ2-5, with TRBD2 identical over 9 bases. J lost 0 bases, V lost 9 bases, and 11 bases had no gene match. CDR1 is MNHEY and CDR2 is SMNVEV in the germline V gene (reference sequence). The length of the CDR3 is 16 residues. The CDR3 loop reads CASSFWASGDQETQYF. CDR3 DNA: TGTGCCAGTAGCTTTTGGGCTAGCGGGGACCAAGAGACCCAGTACTTC.

This clone came up a few times. J is TRBJ2-7 and V is TRBV14; TRBD2 is a possible D gene (6 bases). The CDR3 is 16 amino acids. Germline values: CDR1 SGHDN, CDR2 FVKESK. The V and J ends lost 1 base and 1 base respectively, with 14 bases between them. CDR3 sequence (DNA): TGTGCCAGCAGCCAAGGAATTGGTAGCGGATCCTACGAGCAGTACTTC. It yields the protein CASSQGIGSGSYEQYF.

The chain is built from TRBV14 and TRBJ2-1; D is ambiguous. This CDR3 has 17 amino acids. Trimming pared 4 bases from V and 4 bases from J, leaving 20 bases between. CDR1 and CDR2 (germline): SGHDN, FVKESK. CDR3 DNA sequence: TGTGCCAGCAGCCCCTCCTATACGGACCACTATTACAATGAGCAGTTCTTC. This codes for CASSPSYTDHYYNEQFF.

The V gene is TRBV10-2, the J gene TRBJ2-3; 7 bases align to TRBD2. The CDR3 totals 15 residues. Looked up from germline, CDR1 is WSHSY and CDR2 is SAAADI. V lost 2 bases and J lost 4; bases outside the gene matches: 6. CDR3 sequence: CASSEAGAGADTQYF. CDR3 DNA sequence: TGCGCCAGCAGTGAGGCGGGTGCGGGAGCAGATACGCAGTATTTT.

The chain employs TRBV27 and TRBJ2-7; D is unclear. Trimming removed 1 base at V and 3 bases at J, with 7 bases between. Germline CDR1 and CDR2: MNHEY and SMNVEV (reference sequence). This CDR3 is 13 amino acids long. In DNA, the CDR3 is TGTGCCAGCAGTTTATTCCTAAACTACGAGCAGTACTTC. Amino acids: CASSLFLNYEQYF.